A single sample gave rise to the 13 T cell receptor beta chains below, sequenced in a study of shared clonotypes between healthy human individuals. Data came from immunoSEQ multiplex PCR; TCRdb stores just in-frame clones and leaves some out. This table holds approximately 1.4 million clones, 95% to 99% found once. The sample taken for sequencing was naive CD4+ T cells sorted from blood. Regarding subset: CD45RA+ positively selected. The origin of the receptors is a man younger than 40 in good health.

The chain combines TRBV2 with TRBJ2-7; unclear D gene. The length of the CDR3 is 13 residues. Germline CDR1 SNHLY, CDR2 FYNNEI. With 10 bases removed from V and 4 bases from J, the gap between germline ends came to 17 bases. The CDR3 bases are TGTGCCACAACACGAGACATAAGTTACGAGCAGTACTTC. Translation: CATTRDISYEQYF.

This clone occurred once. The rearrangement joins TRBV29-1 to TRBJ1-2; 11 nucleotides align to TRBD1. The V gene end was trimmed by 3 bases and the J gene end by 4 bases; junction bases not matched to a gene: 4. CDR1 SQVTM and CDR2 ANQGSEA come from the germline V gene. This CDR3 comprises 14 residues. CDR3 sequence (DNA): TGCAGCGTTGATGGGACAGGGGGTCCCTATGGCTACACCTTC. As protein: CSVDGTGGPYGYTF.

The CDR3 protein is CASSEWAGGSYNEQFF. CDR3 DNA sequence: TGTGCCAGCAGCGAGTGGGCGGGAGGTTCCTACAATGAGCAGTTCTTC. This chain uses TRBV11-2 with TRBJ2-1, with 8 positions matching TRBD2. With V trimmed by 5 bases and J by 1 base, 7 bases remained unmatched. Germline V gene sequence: CDR1 SGHAT, CDR2 FQNNGV. This CDR3 is built from 16 residues. Full variable domain (remainder filled in from reference TRBV11-2 and TRBJ2-1): EAGVAQSPRYKIIEKRQSVAFWCNPISGHATLYWYQQILGQGPKLLIQFQNNGVVDDSQLPKDRFSAERLKGVDSTLKIQPAKLEDSAVYLCASSEWAGGSYNEQFFGPGTRLTVL.

The chain carries TRBV19 and TRBJ2-1; no firm D call. CDR3 size: 14 residues. Germline V gene lookup returns CDR1 LNHDA and CDR2 SQIVND (reference sequence). The germline V and J ends were trimmed by 4 bases and 10 bases, with 17 bases remaining between them. As DNA, the CDR3 is TGTGCCAGTAGTACCGATGGGGTTCAGGTAGAGCAGTTCTTC. This gives the protein CASSTDGVQVEQFF.

The chain links TRBV11-2 to TRBJ1-3, with D hard to call. Trimming took 1 base from V and 3 from J, leaving 7 bases between them. This CDR3 comprises 14 residues. Per germline, CDR1 SGHAT and CDR2 FQNNGV. CDR3 loop: CASSLGQDGNTIYF. CDR3 bases: TGTGCCAGCAGCTTAGGACAAGATGGAAACACCATATATTTT.

The rearrangement joins TRBV5-4 to TRBJ2-3; D may be TRBD1 (5 bases). The germline gives CDR1 SGHNT, CDR2 YYREEE (reference sequence). This CDR3 is built from 15 residues. With 0 bases removed from V and 1 base from J, the gap between germline ends came to 9 bases. In DNA, the CDR3 is TGTGCCAGCAGCTTGGGTGGGGCGCGCACAGATACGCAGTATTTT. Translating it yields CASSLGGARTDTQYF.

This clone was observed a single time. In nucleotides, the CDR3 is TGCAGCGTTGAGGTTGGCGGGAGGAACTACAATGAGCAGTTCTTC. Translation gives CSVEVGGRNYNEQFF. The genes are TRBV29-1 and TRBJ2-1; 8 bases align to TRBD2. The CDR3 consists of 15 residues. Looked up from germline, CDR1 is SQVTM and CDR2 is ANQGSEA. V dropped 3 bases and J dropped 3; count of bases not matched to a gene: 7.

The rearrangement links TRBV5-1 to TRBJ1-2, with D hard to call. The germline CDR1 and CDR2 sequences are SGHRS and YFSETQ. Trimming removed 5 bases from V and 0 bases from J, with 11 bases in between. The CDR3 has 14 residues. The CDR3 nucleotides are TGCGCCAGCAGTTATGTCGAAGCTAACTATGGCTACACCTTC. This translates into CASSYVEANYGYTF.

This clone occurred once. CDR3 sequence: CASSPISGRVNEQFF. The CDR3 bases are TGTGCCAGCAGCCCTATCAGCGGGAGGGTCAATGAGCAGTTCTTC. The chain joins TRBV11-2 to TRBJ2-1; 10 bases are a match to TRBD2. Germline CDR1 and CDR2: SGHAT and FQNNGV. V shed 5 bases, J shed 6 bases, and the junction held 7 bases outside the gene matches. This CDR3 spans 15 amino acids.

The CDR3 DNA reads as TGTGCCGCGGAACGTGGCCGCTTTAGCAATCAGCCCCAGCATTTT. It yields the protein CAAERGRFSNQPQHF. V usage is TRBV6-1 and J usage is TRBJ1-5; no reliable D call. The V and J ends lost 11 bases and 0 bases respectively, with 17 bases between them. Germline V gives CDR1 MNHNS, CDR2 SASEGT. CDR3 length equals 15 residues.

The chain has TRBV5-1 and TRBJ1-1; possible D gene TRBD1, 5 bases. Trimming shortened V by 0 bases and J by 0 bases, and 12 bases separated the two germline ends. Germline assignment: CDR1 SGHRS and CDR2 YFSETQ. The CDR3 contains 16 residues. The CDR3: CASSLAGRLVNTEAFF. DNA for the CDR3: TGCGCCAGCAGCTTGGCGGGGCGGCTGGTGAACACTGAAGCTTTCTTT.

The V gene is TRBV6-4, the J gene TRBJ1-5; D might be TRBD1 (6 bases). V lost 7 bases and J 0 bases, leaving 16 bases between the germline ends. Germline loops: CDR1 MRHNA, CDR2 SNTAGT. The CDR3 totals 16 residues. This chain's CDR3 is CASNPGQIYSNQPQHF. CDR3 in DNA: TGTGCCAGCAACCCCGGACAGATCTATAGCAATCAGCCCCAGCATTTT.

V usage is TRBV9 and J usage is TRBJ2-7, with D possibly TRBD2 on 5 matching bases. Deletions cut 0 bases from V and 0 bases from J, with 10 bases between. From germline, CDR1 is SGDLS and CDR2 YYNGEE. The CDR3 is 15 amino acids. Here the CDR3 reads CASSVDPDFSYEQYF. The CDR3 coding sequence is TGTGCCAGCAGCGTAGACCCGGACTTCTCCTACGAGCAGTACTTC.